What follows is one TCR beta chain and its context. Its specificity is unknown. These data originate in a study of cytomegalovirus exposure and HLA in healthy donors. Notes on the study in general: A missense DCLRE1C variant was associated with V- and J-gene trimming of TCR beta chains in a later analysis, and an independent cohort replicated the association. TCR beta chains associated with HLA were, in a later analysis, more clonally expanded than equally common others.

Unmatched junction bases numbered 5, after V lost 3 bases and J lost 4 bases. Looked up from germline, CDR1 is SGHNT and CDR2 is YYREEE (reference sequence). The CDR3 extends over 14 amino acids. Primers: 60 Vbeta forward and 13 Jbeta reverse. Clones were read by immunoSEQ multiplex PCR, and TCRdb kept only the in-frame ones, dropping some. The sample yields approximately 170,000 clones, 81% seen once. The sample was PBMCs. The sequence was collected from a man between 50 and 59 years old in good health and CMV-seropositive. The gene calls are TRBV5-4 and TRBJ1-1; TRBD1 agrees at 8 bases. CDR3 sequence reads: CASSSNRGVTEAFF. In nucleotides, the CDR3 is TGTGCCAGCAGCTCAAACAGGGGGGTCACTGAAGCTTTCTTT.